The 17 T cell receptor beta chains below come from one sample, sequenced in a study of blood T cell repertoires in COVID-19. Repertoires were generated with immunoSEQ multiplex PCR, while TCRdb's copy carries only in-frame clones and drops some. The sample includes roughly 250,000 clones, about 88% of them seen just once. The source material was PBMCs or T cells enriched from blood (not recorded which). The receptor set was obtained from a woman aged 50 to 65 who had recovered from COVID-19.

This clone occurred once. This chain connects TRBV9 to TRBJ2-7; 7 positions match TRBD2. The CDR3 extends over 14 amino acids. The V gene's germline CDR1 is SGDLS and CDR2 YYNGEE. V gave up 0 bases and J gave up 5 bases; unmatched junction bases: 5. The CDR3 here is CASSVAGGRDEQYF. CDR3 nucleotide sequence: TGTGCCAGCAGCGTAGCGGGAGGTAGGGACGAGCAGTACTTC.

About this clone: Other nucleotide sequences from this sample produce the same CDR3. The CDR3, as DNA: TGTGCCAGCAGTTCAGGGGGCCGGCAGCCCCAGCATTTT. This sequence encodes CASSSGGRQPQHF. The chain joins TRBV28 to TRBJ1-5, with 8 bases fitting TRBD1. Germline loops: CDR1 MDHEN, CDR2 SYDVKM. The CDR3 length is 13 residues. V dropped 4 bases and J dropped 7; count of bases not matched to a gene: 3.

This chain links TRBV28 with TRBJ2-1, with a possible D match to TRBD2 (5 bases). V was clipped by 0 bases and J by 4 bases, with 16 bases between them. Germline values: CDR1 MDHEN, CDR2 SYDVKM. CDR3 length: 17 amino acids. CDR3 residues: CASSLWSPSSNYNEQFF. The CDR3 DNA reads as TGTGCCAGCAGTTTATGGAGCCCTAGCAGTAATTACAATGAGCAGTTCTTC.

The chain combines TRBV28 with TRBJ2-7, with 14 bases fitting TRBD2. This CDR3 has 16 amino acids. Germline V lookup: CDR1 MDHEN, CDR2 SYDVKM. After removal of 5 bases from V and 2 bases from J, the junction contained 5 bases not matched to a gene. CDR3 nucleotide sequence: TGTGCCAGCAGTCCAGGACTAGCGGGAGGTGCCTACGAGCAGTACTTC. It translates to CASSPGLAGGAYEQYF.

This sequence joins TRBV19 and TRBJ1-2, with D hard to call. The V gene's germline CDR1 is LNHDA and CDR2 SQIVND (reference sequence). The CDR3 has 15 residues. V lost 6 bases to trimming and J lost 0 bases, with 14 bases between them. The CDR3 region has the DNA TGTGCCAGTAGGCGGCAAGAACCCGCTAACTATGGCTACACCTTC. This gives the protein CASRRQEPANYGYTF.

The rearrangement uses TRBV6-2 or TRBV6-3 and TRBJ2-3, with D uncertain. With 3 bases removed from V and 0 bases from J, the gap between germline ends came to 10 bases. The germline CDR1 and CDR2 sequences are MNHEY and SVGEGT. The CDR3 runs 15 residues. CDR3 nucleotides: TGTGCCAGCAGTTATGATCAGGCCAGCACAGATACGCAGTATTTT. Translated, it gives CASSYDQASTDTQYF.

The chain recombines TRBV28 with TRBJ1-3, with TRBD1 identical over 7 bases. The CDR3 runs 13 residues. The germline V gene has CDR1 MDHEN and CDR2 SYDVKM. V gave up 4 bases and J gave up 4 bases; unmatched junction bases: 1. The CDR3 bases are TGTGCCAGCAGTTGGACAGGAGGAAACACCATATATTTT. This codes for CASSWTGGNTIYF. The whole variable domain, remainder taken from reference TRBV28 and TRBJ1-3, is DVKVTQSSRYLVKRTGEKVFLECVQDMDHENMFWYRQDPGLGLRLIYFSYDVKMKEKGDIPEGYSVSREKKERFSLILESASTNQTSMYLCASSWTGGNTIYFGEGSWLTVV.

V and J are TRBV5-4 and TRBJ2-1; tentative D call: TRBD1 (5 bases). The ends were cut back, 2 bases at V and 5 bases at J, with 11 bases in the middle. The length of the CDR3 is 14 residues. Per the germline V gene, CDR1 is SGHNT and CDR2 is YYREEE (reference sequence). The CDR3 is CASSLGAENNEQFF. The CDR3, as DNA: TGTGCCAGCAGCTTAGGGGCCGAAAACAATGAGCAGTTCTTC.

This clone is labeled as medium-sized (0.01 to 0.1%). The gene calls are TRBV28 and TRBJ2-1; 13 positions match TRBD2. Trimming took 6 bases from V and 8 from J; bases not matched to a gene: 10. CDR3 length: 16 amino acids. The germline V gene encodes CDR1 MDHEN and CDR2 SYDVKM. CDR3 nucleotide sequence: TGTGCCAGCAGGCTAAGGCGGACTAGCGGGAGATATGAGCAGTTCTTC. Protein product: CASRLRRTSGRYEQFF.

The V call is TRBV5-5, the J call TRBJ2-7, with D maybe TRBD1 (6 bases). The CDR3 has 18 amino acids. Germline-derived CDR1 and CDR2 are SGHKS and YYEKEE (reference sequence). Between the trimmed V and J ends, which lost 4 bases and 5 bases, there was a span of 28 bases. The CDR3 DNA follows: TGTGCCAGCAGCACATTACGCGCTGGACAGAGCAAGATCCACGAGCAGTACTTC. This sequence encodes CASSTLRAGQSKIHEQYF.

The V call is TRBV3-1 (or the pseudogene TRBV3-2), the J call TRBJ2-3, with a weak D call TRBD1 (6 bases). The CDR3 loop spans 13 amino acids. V was pared by 4 bases and J by 1 base, with 6 bases between. Per germline, CDR1 LGHDT and CDR2 YNNKEL (reference sequence). Written as DNA, the CDR3 is TGTGCCAGCAGCCGACAGGGCACAGATACGCAGTATTTT. Translation gives CASSRQGTDTQYF.

The chain combines TRBV7-8 with TRBJ2-7, with D perhaps matching TRBD2 (5 bases). The V gene's germline CDR1 is SGHVS and CDR2 FQNEAQ. Trimming pared 5 bases from V and 4 bases from J, leaving 9 bases between. The CDR3 is made up of 12 amino acids. CDR3: CASSPGSYEQYF. DNA for the CDR3: TGTGCCAGCAGCCCGGGATCTTACGAGCAGTACTTC.

This clone was picked up one time. The CDR3: CASSQGTGGPNYGYTF. In nucleotides, the CDR3 is TGTGCCAGCAGCCAAGGGACAGGGGGCCCAAACTATGGCTACACCTTC. The rearrangement uses TRBV3-1 (or the pseudogene TRBV3-2) and TRBJ1-2; 11 nucleotides line up with TRBD1. The CDR3 sequence is 16 residues long. Germline CDR1 reads LGHDT; CDR2 reads YNNKEL (reference sequence). V dropped 1 base and J dropped 2; count of bases not matched to a gene: 3.

This chain connects TRBV28 to TRBJ1-6, with TRBD1 as a possible D gene (6 bases). V lost 5 bases and J 16 bases, leaving 24 bases between the germline ends. Germline CDR1 and CDR2: MDHEN and SYDVKM. The CDR3 runs to 15 residues. The CDR3 bases are TGTGCCAGCAGTACCGCGGGGGCAGAGGTTTTAGATCTCCACTTT. Its translation is CASSTAGAEVLDLHF.

Here the CDR3 reads CASSQEATGRKPQHF. The CDR3 bases are TGTGCCAGCAGCCAAGAGGCGACAGGGAGGAAGCCCCAGCATTTT. This chain uses TRBV3-1 (or the pseudogene TRBV3-2) with TRBJ1-5, with 7 nucleotides matching TRBD1. Germline trimming cut 0 bases from V and 8 bases from J; bases unmatched to any gene: 7. CDR3 length: 15 amino acids. Germline CDR1 and CDR2: LGHDT and YNNKEL (reference sequence).

This rearrangement joins TRBV29-1 to TRBJ2-7, with D perhaps TRBD1 (5 bases). Trimming removed 6 bases from V and 2 bases from J, with 14 bases in between. Germline V gives CDR1 SQVTM, CDR2 ANQGSEA. CDR3 size: 13 residues. The CDR3 spells CSVDSPTTYEQYF. DNA of the CDR3: TGCAGCGTCGACAGTCCGACCACCTACGAGCAGTACTTC.

This rearrangement joins TRBV7-2 to TRBJ2-3, with 8 bases lining up with TRBD2. This CDR3 is 16 amino acids long. Germline V lookup: CDR1 SGHTA, CDR2 FQGNSA. Trimming removed 5 bases from V and 4 bases from J; junction bases left unmatched: 11. The CDR3 DNA is TGTGCCAGCAGCGCCCGAGCGGGAGCGGCGGCAGATACGCAGTATTTT. Its translation: CASSARAGAAADTQYF.